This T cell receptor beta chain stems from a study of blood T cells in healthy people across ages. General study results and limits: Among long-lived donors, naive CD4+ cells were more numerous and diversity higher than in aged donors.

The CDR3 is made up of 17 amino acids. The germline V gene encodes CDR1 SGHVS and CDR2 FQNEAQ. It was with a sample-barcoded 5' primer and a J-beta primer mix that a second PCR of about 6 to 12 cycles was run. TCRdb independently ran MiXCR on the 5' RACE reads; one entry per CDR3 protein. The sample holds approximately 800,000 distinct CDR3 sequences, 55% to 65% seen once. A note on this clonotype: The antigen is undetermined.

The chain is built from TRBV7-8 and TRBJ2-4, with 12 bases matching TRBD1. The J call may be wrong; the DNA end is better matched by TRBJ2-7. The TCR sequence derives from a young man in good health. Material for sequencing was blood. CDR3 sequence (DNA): TGTGCCAGCAGCTCCCGTCAGCGGGACAGGGGGCTTTACGAGCAGTACTTC. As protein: CASSSRQRDRGLYEQYF.